The 28 T cell receptor beta chains presented below share a single source sample, sequenced in a study of blood T cell repertoires in COVID-19. Assay used: immunoSEQ multiplex PCR; TCRdb lists only in-frame clones, some missing. The sample holds about 290,000 clones, about 85% seen once. Material: peripheral blood. These receptors came from a woman between 50 and 59 years old with active or convalescent COVID-19.

The J gene is TRBJ2-4, the V gene TRBV5-6, with D possibly being TRBD1 (5 bases). The germline CDR1 and CDR2 sequences are SGHDT and YYEEEE. Trimming pared 0 bases from V and 13 bases from J, leaving 20 bases between. CDR3 length equals 15 residues. CDR3: CASSLVQGRTNRQYF. Here the CDR3 DNA reads TGTGCCAGCAGCTTGGTCCAGGGAAGAACGAATAGGCAGTACTTC.

CDR3 DNA: TGCGCCAGCAGCGCCTCCGGGACAGCCGGCTTGAACACTGAAGCTTTCTTT. Translated, it gives CASSASGTAGLNTEAFF. This chain joins TRBV5-1 and TRBJ1-1; 7 nucleotides line up with TRBD1. The CDR3 totals 17 residues. J gave up 0 bases and V 4 bases, and 12 bases lay outside the gene matches. Germline lookup yields CDR1 SGHRS and CDR2 YFSETQ.

The chain carries TRBV30 and TRBJ2-5; D may be TRBD2 (6 bases). The germline CDR1 and CDR2 sequences are GTSNPN and SVGIG (reference sequence). CDR3 length equals 13 residues. Trimming pared 5 bases from V and 5 bases from J, leaving 15 bases between. Written as DNA, the CDR3 is TGTGCCTGGGTCGGGGGTTGGGGGGAGACCCAGTACTTC. This sequence encodes CAWVGGWGETQYF.

DNA for the CDR3: TGTGCCAGCATAGGGGGGGCGGGTCACTTCTCTGGAAACACCATATATTTT. Residues: CASIGGAGHFSGNTIYF. The J gene is TRBJ1-3, the V gene TRBV28; D may be TRBD1 (6 bases). The CDR3 is 17 residues long. With 7 bases removed from V and 0 bases from J, the gap between germline ends came to 19 bases. Germline V gene data show CDR1 as MDHEN and CDR2 as SYDVKM.

The chain carries TRBV5-1 and TRBJ2-3; 7 bases align to TRBD2. The CDR3 loop spans 16 amino acids. Germline CDR1 reads SGHRS; CDR2 reads YFSETQ. V shed 5 bases and J 0 bases; nucleotides not matched to a gene: 9. The CDR3 coding sequence is TGCGCCAGCAGATCTCTAGCGGCCAGTAGCACAGATACGCAGTATTTT. Its protein is CASRSLAASSTDTQYF.

The chain is built from TRBV28 and TRBJ1-4, with 10 bases fitting TRBD1. CDR3 size: 16 residues. Losses at the gene ends were 8 bases for V and 7 bases for J; bases not matched to a gene: 13. Germline V gene sequence: CDR1 MDHEN, CDR2 SYDVKM. The CDR3 loop reads CASCAFGQGGFEKLFF. The CDR3 region has the DNA TGTGCCAGCTGTGCGTTCGGACAGGGGGGTTTTGAAAAACTGTTTTTT. The full variable domain, completed using reference TRBV28 and TRBJ1-4, is DVKVTQSSRYLVKRTGEKVFLECVQDMDHENMFWYRQDPGLGLRLIYFSYDVKMKEKGDIPEGYSVSREKKERFSLILESASTNQTSMYLCASCAFGQGGFEKLFFGSGTQLSVL.

This chain uses TRBV30 with TRBJ1-1; D not certain. The CDR3 loop spans 10 amino acids. Per the germline V gene, CDR1 is GTSNPN and CDR2 is SVGIG (reference sequence). Trimming left V 3 bases short and J 7 bases short, with 6 bases between. The CDR3 loop is CAWRQIEAFF. CDR3 DNA: TGTGCCTGGAGACAGATTGAAGCTTTCTTT.

The chain recombines TRBV7-4 with TRBJ2-7; 7 positions match TRBD2. The CDR3 contains 15 residues. The trim removed 0 bases at V and 3 bases at J, leaving 5 bases unmatched. Germline V gives CDR1 SGHVT, CDR2 SQSDAQ. The CDR3 loop is CASSLAGGGIYEQYF. CDR3 sequence (DNA): TGTGCCAGCAGCTTAGCGGGCGGGGGAATCTACGAGCAGTACTTC.

The CDR3 sequence is CSVVRGLRETQYF. The CDR3 DNA follows: TGCAGCGTTGTTAGGGGACTGAGGGAGACCCAGTACTTC. The genes are TRBV29-1 and TRBJ2-5, with D perhaps TRBD2 (6 bases). Per the germline V gene, CDR1 is SQVTM and CDR2 is ANQGSEA. This CDR3 is 13 amino acids long. Trimming removed 4 bases from V and 5 bases from J, with 14 bases in between.

Note on this clone: Other DNA sequences from this sample encode an identical CDR3 as well. This sequence joins TRBV24-1 and TRBJ2-1; 10 positions agree with TRBD2. V was pared by 4 bases and J by 1 base, with 3 bases of the junction left unmatched. Germline assignment: CDR1 KGHDR and CDR2 SFDVKD. The CDR3 spans 16 residues. The CDR3 DNA is TGTGCCACCAGTGACCCTAGCGGGAGTTCCTACAATGAGCAGTTCTTC. The encoded protein is CATSDPSGSSYNEQFF.

V gene TRBV27 combines with J gene TRBJ1-6, with D possibly TRBD1 on 5 matching bases. Germline loops: CDR1 MNHEY, CDR2 SMNVEV (reference sequence). Trimming pared 7 bases from V and 3 bases from J, leaving 10 bases between. The CDR3 runs to 14 residues. CDR3 in DNA: TGTGCCAGCAAGGAAAGGGGCTATAATTCACCCCTCCACTTT. Protein product: CASKERGYNSPLHF.

This chain joins TRBV30 and TRBJ2-2; 10 nucleotides agree with TRBD2. V lost 1 base and J lost 6; bases outside the gene matches: 2. This CDR3 spans 14 amino acids. The germline V gene encodes CDR1 GTSNPN and CDR2 SVGIG (reference sequence). Here the CDR3 reads CAWSEGTSAGELFF. In nucleotides, the CDR3 is TGTGCCTGGAGTGAGGGGACTAGCGCCGGGGAGCTGTTTTTT.

The CDR3 DNA follows: TGTGCCAGCAGCCCGCCGCCGAGGCTAGCGGGGTCAGATACGCAGTATTTT. It is translated as CASSPPPRLAGSDTQYF. The chain recombines TRBV7-9 with TRBJ2-3, with 9 bases identical to TRBD2. Germline CDR1 and CDR2: SEHNR and FQNEAQ (reference sequence). Losses at the gene ends were 5 bases for V and 4 bases for J; bases not matched to a gene: 13. This CDR3 has 17 residues.

The table lists this clone with many counts. The rearrangement joins TRBV7-2 to TRBJ2-7; maybe TRBD1 (5 bases). V was trimmed by 1 base and J by 1 base, leaving 11 bases between them. The CDR3 extends over 15 amino acids. The V gene's germline CDR1 is SGHTA and CDR2 FQGNSA. CDR3 sequence reads: CASSLEVSGSYEQYF. The CDR3 DNA sequence: TGTGCCAGCAGCTTAGAGGTCTCAGGGTCCTACGAGCAGTACTTC.

This chain connects TRBV5-8 to TRBJ1-2, with TRBD1 matching 8 bases. The CDR3 covers 17 residues. Trimming cost V 4 bases and J 7 bases; bases outside gene matches: 18. The germline CDR1 and CDR2 sequences are SGHTS and YDEGEE. The CDR3, as DNA: TGTGCCAGCAGCCTGGAGGGGACGACAGGGGAGTCCGGTGGCTACACCTTC. Its protein product is CASSLEGTTGESGGYTF. The full variable domain, completed using reference TRBV5-8 and TRBJ1-2, is EAGVTQSPTHLIKTRGQQATLRCSPISGHTSVYWYQQALGLGLQFLLWYDEGEERNRGNFPPRFSGRQFPNYSSELNVNALELEDSALYLCASSLEGTTGESGGYTFGSGTRLTVV.

This clone occurred once. The rearrangement uses TRBV11-2 and TRBJ2-7, with D perhaps TRBD1 (6 bases). The CDR3 runs 17 residues. Germline lookup yields CDR1 SGHAT and CDR2 FQNNGV. V was clipped by 6 bases and J by 3 bases, with 24 bases between them. The CDR3 here is CASRRGGVGIDYYEQYF. In DNA form, the CDR3 reads TGTGCCAGCAGGCGAGGGGGAGTCGGGATAGACTACTACGAGCAGTACTTC.

The chain carries TRBV7-2 and TRBJ2-7, with 12 bases that match TRBD2. CDR1 and CDR2 (germline): SGHTA, FQGNSA. This CDR3 has 17 residues. The trim removed 3 bases at V and 4 bases at J, leaving 10 bases unmatched. CDR3 amino acids: CASSLRTSGTIRYEQYF. The CDR3 region has the DNA TGTGCCAGCAGCTTGAGGACTAGCGGGACAATACGGTACGAGCAGTACTTC.

The chain is built from TRBV7-8 and TRBJ2-3, with D uncertain. Germline CDR1 reads SGHVS; CDR2 reads FQNEAQ. The germline V and J ends were trimmed by 8 bases and 4 bases, with 10 bases remaining between them. The CDR3 length is 12 residues. For the CDR3, the DNA is TGTGCCAGCCAGTCCCCCCCAGATACGCAGTATTTT. This gives the protein CASQSPPDTQYF.

This clone was picked up one time. The V gene is TRBV5-1, the J gene TRBJ1-3; 9 bases are a match to TRBD1. Trimming cost V 4 bases and J 1 base; bases outside gene matches: 6. Looked up from germline, CDR1 is SGHRS and CDR2 is YFSETQ. The CDR3 length is 16 residues. CDR3 region: CASSPTGGWSGNTIYF. The DNA of the CDR3 is TGCGCCAGCAGCCCTACAGGGGGCTGGTCTGGAAACACCATATATTTT.

The V gene is TRBV5-1, the J gene TRBJ1-1, with 10 bases identical to TRBD1. Germline loops: CDR1 SGHRS, CDR2 YFSETQ. This CDR3 region has 15 residues. The J segment lost 5 bases and the V segment lost 2 bases, leaving 6 bases of the junction unmatched. CDR3 protein: CASSFPGTGVTEAFF. CDR3 nucleotides: TGCGCCAGCAGCTTTCCCGGGACAGGGGTTACTGAAGCTTTCTTT.

The rearrangement uses TRBV30 and TRBJ1-2; TRBD1 agrees at 7 bases. V dropped 8 bases and J dropped 4; count of bases not matched to a gene: 7. Germline assignment: CDR1 GTSNPN and CDR2 SVGIG (reference sequence). The CDR3 loop spans 12 amino acids. The CDR3 here is CAGTGVLYGYTF. The CDR3 coding sequence is TGTGCCGGAACAGGGGTCCTCTATGGCTACACCTTC.

The rearrangement links TRBV5-4 to TRBJ1-2; D is unclear. V was pared by 0 bases and J by 6 bases, with 9 bases between. The V gene's germline CDR1 is SGHNT and CDR2 YYREEE (reference sequence). The CDR3 runs to 13 residues. CDR3 bases: TGTGCCAGCAGCTTGGAAGGTCGGGATGGCTACACCTTC. Translation: CASSLEGRDGYTF.

The rearrangement joins TRBV10-1 to TRBJ2-7; TRBD2 might be the D (6 bases). V was pared by 4 bases and J by 3 bases, with 10 bases between. The CDR3 runs to 13 residues. Germline lookup yields CDR1 WNHNN and CDR2 SYGVQD (reference sequence). The CDR3: CASSATGVYEQYF. The CDR3 bases are TGCGCCAGCAGTGCAACGGGAGTCTACGAGCAGTACTTC.

V and J are TRBV7-2 and TRBJ2-7, with 8 bases lining up with TRBD2. V was pared by 1 base and J by 2 bases, with 4 bases of the junction left unmatched. In germline, CDR1 is SGHTA, CDR2 FQGNSA. The CDR3 runs to 15 residues. The CDR3 region is CASSLGSGRAYEQYF. The CDR3, as DNA: TGTGCCAGCAGCTTAGGGTCCGGGAGGGCCTACGAGCAGTACTTC.

The chain joins TRBV19 to TRBJ2-2; tentatively, D is TRBD1 (6 bases). V lost 8 bases to trimming and J lost 6 bases, with 19 bases between them. CDR3 length: 15 amino acids. Germline CDR1 is LNHDA and CDR2 is SQIVND (reference sequence). The CDR3 DNA reads TGTGCCAGTCGCCTGACAGGACCCGGAGCCGGGGAGCTGTTTTTT. The encoded protein is CASRLTGPGAGELFF.

V is TRBV11-2 and J is TRBJ2-1; a weak D match, TRBD2 (6 bases). V dropped 4 bases and J dropped 4 bases, with 14 bases sitting between them. The CDR3 has 15 residues. Germline values: CDR1 SGHAT, CDR2 FQNNGV. Here the CDR3 reads CASSYQGGNYNEQFF. CDR3 nucleotides: TGTGCCAGCAGCTACCAGGGCGGGAATTACAATGAGCAGTTCTTC.

V is TRBV19 and J is TRBJ2-5; 8 bases line up with TRBD1. There are 13 residues in the CDR3. After removal of 6 bases from V and 2 bases from J, the junction contained 2 bases not matched to a gene. CDR1 is LNHDA and CDR2 is SQIVND in the germline V gene (reference sequence). In DNA, the CDR3 is TGTGCCAGTAGCGGACAGGGTCAAGAGACCCAGTACTTC. This translates into CASSGQGQETQYF.

This rearrangement joins TRBV25-1 to TRBJ1-2, with 7 bases identical to TRBD1. With 9 bases clipped from V and 8 bases from J, the junction kept 9 bases outside the gene matches. This CDR3 has 12 residues. Germline assignment: CDR1 MGHDK and CDR2 SYGVNS. DNA for the CDR3: TGTGCCAGTAAGACAGGGTTGAAAGGCTACACCTTC. Amino acids: CASKTGLKGYTF.